This T cell receptor (beta chain) was documented in a study of Graves' ophthalmopathy and Graves' hyperthyroidism. The CDR3 length is 17 residues. Germline values: CDR1 MDHEN, CDR2 SYDVKM. J lost 2 bases, V lost 6 bases, and 9 bases had no gene match. Amplified material comprised TCR beta CDR3 regions derived from RNA transcripts. RT-PCR was first run with HTBI primers, then multiplex PCR in a second round. One entry per CDR3 protein results from TCRdb running MiXCR on the multiplex PCR reads. The sample has around 170,000 distinct CDR3 sequences, less than 45% seen once. Ineligible for inclusion were patients with other autoimmune diseases, uncontrolled infections, pregnancy or lactation. Clinicians made diagnoses from clinical symptoms, serum thyroxine, TRAb, thyroid ultrasound and orbital computed tomography. This clonotype was seen ten or more times.

The chain combines TRBV28 with TRBJ2-6, with 8 bases fitting TRBD2. The sample comprised peripheral blood. The receptor's source is a woman aged 40 to 49 with Graves' ophthalmopathy. The CDR3 spells CASSPGGPPTGANVLTF. As DNA, the CDR3 is TGTGCCAGCAGCCCGGGGGGGCCTCCAACTGGGGCCAACGTCCTGACTTTC.